This TCR beta chain was found in a study of cytomegalovirus exposure and HLA in healthy donors. CDR1 MNHEY and CDR2 SMNVEV come from the germline V gene (reference sequence). The CDR3 contains 13 residues. V lost 1 base and J lost 9, with 10 bases in between. Whole-study results and caveats: Further analysis, carried out later, found HLA-associated TCR beta chains more clonally expanded than equally common other chains. Apparent HLA restriction characterized most CMV-associated TCR beta chains in a later analysis. Reports showed the classifier diagnosing cytomegalovirus status with high specificity and sensitivity.

The PCR contained 60 Vbeta and 13 Jbeta primers. Clones were sequenced by immunoSEQ multiplex PCR, and TCRdb holds only the in-frame ones, with some missing. The profile shows about 120,000 clones, about 79% of them singletons. On this clone itself: As yet, its antigen is unknown.

At collection, donors were nominally healthy, but unrecorded immune exposures were probable. The source material was PBMCs. This receptor was obtained from a human donor in good health. This rearrangement joins TRBV27 to TRBJ2-1; tentative D call: TRBD2 (6 bases). This CDR3 reads CASSLYGGLEQFF. The CDR3 coding sequence is TGTGCCAGCAGTTTATATGGAGGGCTTGAGCAGTTCTTC.